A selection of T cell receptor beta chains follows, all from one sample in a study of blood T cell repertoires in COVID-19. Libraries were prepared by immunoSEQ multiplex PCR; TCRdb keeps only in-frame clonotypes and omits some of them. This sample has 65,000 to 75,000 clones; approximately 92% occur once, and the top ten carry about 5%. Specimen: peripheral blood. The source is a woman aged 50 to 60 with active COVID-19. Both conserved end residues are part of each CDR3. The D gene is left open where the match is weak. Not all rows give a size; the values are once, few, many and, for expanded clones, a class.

cdr3_aa: CASSDSRDITDTQYF; cdr3_nt: TGTGCCAGCAGTGACTCGAGAGATATCACAGATACGCAGTATTTT; d_call: .; j_call: TRBJ2-3; clone_size: .; v_call: TRBV6-4
cdr3_aa: CASTMGGASYEQYF; cdr3_nt: TGTGCCAGCACCATGGGTGGGGCCTCCTACGAGCAGTACTTC; d_call: .; j_call: TRBJ2-7; clone_size: .; v_call: TRBV4-2
cdr3_aa: CASSLGETGTEKLFF; cdr3_nt: TGTGCCAGCAGCTTGGGAGAGACAGGGACTGAAAAACTGTTTTTT; d_call: TRBD1; j_call: TRBJ1-4; clone_size: once; v_call: TRBV5-6
cdr3_aa: CASGEQGFGEKLFF; cdr3_nt: TGTGCCAGCGGGGAACAGGGGTTTGGTGAAAAACTGTTTTTT; d_call: TRBD1; j_call: TRBJ1-4; clone_size: .; v_call: TRBV28
cdr3_aa: CASSQGQGNQPQHF; cdr3_nt: TGTGCCAGCAGCCAAGGACAGGGTAATCAGCCCCAGCATTTT; d_call: TRBD1; j_call: TRBJ1-5; clone_size: .; v_call: TRBV3-1/TRBV3-2
cdr3_aa: CASTKPGTGGEKLFF; cdr3_nt: TGTGCCAGCACGAAACCCGGGACAGGTGGGGAAAAACTGTTTTTT; d_call: TRBD1; j_call: TRBJ1-4; clone_size: .; v_call: TRBV5-8
cdr3_aa: CAISEGDGNQPQHF; cdr3_nt: TGTGCCATCAGTGAGGGAGATGGCAATCAGCCCCAGCATTTT; d_call: .; j_call: TRBJ1-5; clone_size: .; v_call: TRBV10-3
cdr3_aa: CASSYLPGGGQPQHF; cdr3_nt: TGTGCCAGCAGTTACCTACCAGGGGGCGGGCAGCCCCAGCATTTT; d_call: TRBD1; j_call: TRBJ1-5; clone_size: .; v_call: TRBV6-5
cdr3_aa: CASSRSGVADTQYF; cdr3_nt: TGCGCCAGCAGCCGGAGCGGAGTTGCAGATACGCAGTATTTT; d_call: .; j_call: TRBJ2-3; clone_size: .; v_call: TRBV4-1
cdr3_aa: CASSYSYRQTNTIYF; cdr3_nt: TGTGCCAGCAGTTACTCTTACCGACAGACAAACACCATATATTTT; d_call: .; j_call: TRBJ1-3; clone_size: .; v_call: TRBV6-5
cdr3_aa: CASSLSLSGRSGTGELFF; cdr3_nt: TGTGCCAGCAGCTTAAGTCTAAGCGGGAGGAGCGGCACCGGGGAGCTGTTTTTT; d_call: TRBD2; j_call: TRBJ2-2; clone_size: .; v_call: TRBV7-2
cdr3_aa: CASSTQAGAGTEAFF; cdr3_nt: TGCGCCAGCAGCACCCAGGCGGGGGCCGGTACTGAAGCTTTCTTT; d_call: .; j_call: TRBJ1-1; clone_size: .; v_call: TRBV5-1
cdr3_aa: CASSHRELAGAETQYF; cdr3_nt: TGCGCCAGCAGCCACAGGGAACTAGCGGGAGCAGAGACCCAGTACTTC; d_call: TRBD2; j_call: TRBJ2-5; clone_size: .; v_call: TRBV5-1
cdr3_aa: CASSIGQGAIDTQYF; cdr3_nt: TGTGCCAGCAGTATTGGGCAGGGGGCCATTGATACGCAGTATTTT; d_call: TRBD1; j_call: TRBJ2-3; clone_size: .; v_call: TRBV27
cdr3_aa: CAVRLAGSEQYF; cdr3_nt: TGTGCCGTCCGGCTAGCGGGAAGCGAGCAGTACTTC; d_call: TRBD2; j_call: TRBJ2-7; clone_size: .; v_call: TRBV6-5
cdr3_aa: CASSDTSYNEQFF; cdr3_nt: TGTGCCAGCAGTGACACATCTTACAATGAGCAGTTCTTC; d_call: .; j_call: TRBJ2-1; clone_size: .; v_call: TRBV6-4
cdr3_aa: CASSEEQGRWGYTF; cdr3_nt: TGTGCCAGCAGCGAAGAACAGGGTAGATGGGGCTACACCTTC; d_call: .; j_call: TRBJ1-2; clone_size: few; v_call: TRBV9
cdr3_aa: CASSRSTGTYGYTF; cdr3_nt: TGTGCCAGCAGTCGCTCGACAGGGACCTATGGCTACACCTTC; d_call: TRBD1; j_call: TRBJ1-2; clone_size: once; v_call: TRBV6-5
cdr3_aa: CASRKTGDTGELFF; cdr3_nt: TGTGCCAGCAGAAAAACAGGGGACACCGGGGAGCTGTTTTTT; d_call: TRBD1; j_call: TRBJ2-2; clone_size: .; v_call: TRBV19
cdr3_aa: CASRPTGNSYNEQFF; cdr3_nt: TGCGCCAGCAGACCTACAGGGAACTCCTACAATGAGCAGTTCTTC; d_call: .; j_call: TRBJ2-1; clone_size: .; v_call: TRBV4-1